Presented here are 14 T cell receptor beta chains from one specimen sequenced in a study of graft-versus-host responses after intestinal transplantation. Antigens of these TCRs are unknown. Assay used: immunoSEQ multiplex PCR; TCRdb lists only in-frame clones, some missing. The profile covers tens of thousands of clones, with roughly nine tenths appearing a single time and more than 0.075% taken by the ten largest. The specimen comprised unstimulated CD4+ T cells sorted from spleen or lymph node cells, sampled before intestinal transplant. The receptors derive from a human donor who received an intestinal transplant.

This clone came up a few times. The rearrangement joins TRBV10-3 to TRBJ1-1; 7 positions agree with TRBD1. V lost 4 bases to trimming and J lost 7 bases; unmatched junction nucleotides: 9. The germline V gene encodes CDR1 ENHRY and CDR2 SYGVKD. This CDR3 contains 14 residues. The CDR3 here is CAISGTGGPNEAFF. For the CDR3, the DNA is TGTGCCATCAGTGGGACAGGAGGGCCCAATGAAGCTTTCTTT.

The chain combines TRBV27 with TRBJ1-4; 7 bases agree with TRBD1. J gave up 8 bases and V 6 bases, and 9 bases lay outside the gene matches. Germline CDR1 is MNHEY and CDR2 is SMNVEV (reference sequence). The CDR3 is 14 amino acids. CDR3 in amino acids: CASRRQGLGEKLFF. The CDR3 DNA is TGTGCCAGCAGGAGACAGGGATTAGGAGAAAAACTGTTTTTT.

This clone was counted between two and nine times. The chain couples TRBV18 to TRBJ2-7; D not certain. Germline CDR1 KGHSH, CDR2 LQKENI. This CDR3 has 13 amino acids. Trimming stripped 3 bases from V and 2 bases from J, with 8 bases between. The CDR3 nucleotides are TGTGCCAGCTCACCTGAACAAACCTACGAGCAGTACTTC. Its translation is CASSPEQTYEQYF.

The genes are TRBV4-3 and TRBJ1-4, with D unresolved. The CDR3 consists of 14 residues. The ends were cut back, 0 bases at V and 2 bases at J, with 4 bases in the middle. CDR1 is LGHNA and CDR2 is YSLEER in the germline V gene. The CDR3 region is CASSQESTNEKLFF. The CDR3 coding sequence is TGCGCCAGCAGCCAAGAGAGTACTAATGAAAAACTGTTTTTT.

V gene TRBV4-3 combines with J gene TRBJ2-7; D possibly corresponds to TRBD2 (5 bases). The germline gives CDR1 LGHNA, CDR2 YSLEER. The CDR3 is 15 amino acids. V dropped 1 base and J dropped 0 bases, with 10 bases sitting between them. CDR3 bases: TGCGCCAGCAGCCAAGCCCTAGCCATCTCCTACGAGCAGTACTTC. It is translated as CASSQALAISYEQYF.

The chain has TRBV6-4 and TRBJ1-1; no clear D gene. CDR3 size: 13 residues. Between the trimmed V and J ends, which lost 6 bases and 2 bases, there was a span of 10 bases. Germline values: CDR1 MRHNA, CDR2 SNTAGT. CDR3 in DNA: TGTGCCAGCAGCCTCAGGATCAACACTGAAGCTTTCTTT. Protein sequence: CASSLRINTEAFF.

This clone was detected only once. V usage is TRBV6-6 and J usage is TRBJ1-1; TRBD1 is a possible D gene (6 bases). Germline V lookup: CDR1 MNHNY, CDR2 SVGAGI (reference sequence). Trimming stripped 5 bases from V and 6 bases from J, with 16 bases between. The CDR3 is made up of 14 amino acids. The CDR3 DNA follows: TGTGCCAGCAGTGTACAGGGCCCTCAGGCTGAAGCTTTCTTT. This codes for CASSVQGPQAEAFF.

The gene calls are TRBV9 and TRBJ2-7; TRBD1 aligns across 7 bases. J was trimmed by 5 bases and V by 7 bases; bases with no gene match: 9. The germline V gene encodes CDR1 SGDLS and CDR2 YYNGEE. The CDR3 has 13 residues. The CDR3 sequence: CASSFGQGDEQYF. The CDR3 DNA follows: TGTGCCAGCTCCTTCGGCCAGGGGGACGAGCAGTACTTC.

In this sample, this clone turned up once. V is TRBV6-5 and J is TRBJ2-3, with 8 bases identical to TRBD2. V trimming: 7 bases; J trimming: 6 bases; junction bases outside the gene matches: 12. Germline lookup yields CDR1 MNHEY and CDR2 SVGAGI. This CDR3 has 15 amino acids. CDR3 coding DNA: TGTGCCAGCATTGACGTCGGGGGGGCGTCCGATACGCAGTATTTT. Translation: CASIDVGGASDTQYF.

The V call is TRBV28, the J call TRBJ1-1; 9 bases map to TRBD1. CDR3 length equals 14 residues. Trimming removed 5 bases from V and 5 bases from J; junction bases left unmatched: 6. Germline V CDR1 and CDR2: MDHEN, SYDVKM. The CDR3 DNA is TGTGCCAGCAGTCCGTGGACAGGGGTGACTGAAGCTTTCTTT. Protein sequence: CASSPWTGVTEAFF.

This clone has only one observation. CDR3 nucleotides: TGTGCCAGCTCCCTGTGGCTGCAGAAAGATCAGCCCCAGCATTTT. Encoded protein: CASSLWLQKDQPQHF. The chain uses TRBV5-8 and TRBJ1-5, with D uncertain. The CDR3 contains 15 residues. Germline V CDR1 and CDR2: SGHTS, YDEGEE. Trimming removed 7 bases at V and 5 bases at J, with 19 bases between.

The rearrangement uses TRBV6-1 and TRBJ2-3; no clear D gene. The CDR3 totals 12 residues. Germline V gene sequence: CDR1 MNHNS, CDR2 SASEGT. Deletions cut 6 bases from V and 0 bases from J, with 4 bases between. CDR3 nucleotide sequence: TGTGCCAGCAGAACTAGCACAGATACGCAGTATTTT. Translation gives CASRTSTDTQYF.

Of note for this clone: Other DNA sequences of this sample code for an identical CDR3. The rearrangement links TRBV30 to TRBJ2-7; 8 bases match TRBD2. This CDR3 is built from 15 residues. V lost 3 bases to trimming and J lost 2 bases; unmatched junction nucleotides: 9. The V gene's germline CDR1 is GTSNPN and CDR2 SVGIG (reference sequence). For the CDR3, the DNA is TGTGCCTGGAGCGTGGCTAGCGGGCTGGCCTACGAGCAGTACTTC. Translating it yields CAWSVASGLAYEQYF.

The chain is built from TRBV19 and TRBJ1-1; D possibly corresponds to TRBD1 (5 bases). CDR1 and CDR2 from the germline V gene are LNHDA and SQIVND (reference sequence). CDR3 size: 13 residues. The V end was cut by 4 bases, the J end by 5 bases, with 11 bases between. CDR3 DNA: TGTGCCAGTAGTAGAGGGGCGGGAACTGAAGCTTTCTTT. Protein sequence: CASSRGAGTEAFF. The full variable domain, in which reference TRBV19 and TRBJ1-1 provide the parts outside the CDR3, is DGGITQSPKYLFRKEGQNVTLSCEQNLNHDAMYWYRQDPGQGLRLIYYSQIVNDFQKGDIAEGYSVSREKKESFPLTVTSAQKNPTAFYLCASSRGAGTEAFFGQGTRLTVV.